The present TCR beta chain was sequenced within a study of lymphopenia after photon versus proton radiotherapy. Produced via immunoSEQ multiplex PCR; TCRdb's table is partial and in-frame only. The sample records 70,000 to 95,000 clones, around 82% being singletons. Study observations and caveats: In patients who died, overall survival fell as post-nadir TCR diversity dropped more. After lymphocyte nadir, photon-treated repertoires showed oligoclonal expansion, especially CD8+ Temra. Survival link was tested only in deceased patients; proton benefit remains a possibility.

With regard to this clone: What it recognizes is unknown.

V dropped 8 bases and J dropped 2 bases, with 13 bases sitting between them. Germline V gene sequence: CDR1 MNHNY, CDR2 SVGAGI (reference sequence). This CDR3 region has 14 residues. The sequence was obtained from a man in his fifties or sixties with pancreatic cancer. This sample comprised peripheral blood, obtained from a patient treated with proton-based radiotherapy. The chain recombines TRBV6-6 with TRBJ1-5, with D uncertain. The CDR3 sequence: CASRGFQGNQPQHF. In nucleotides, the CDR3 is TGTGCCAGCCGAGGGTTTCAAGGCAATCAGCCCCAGCATTTT.